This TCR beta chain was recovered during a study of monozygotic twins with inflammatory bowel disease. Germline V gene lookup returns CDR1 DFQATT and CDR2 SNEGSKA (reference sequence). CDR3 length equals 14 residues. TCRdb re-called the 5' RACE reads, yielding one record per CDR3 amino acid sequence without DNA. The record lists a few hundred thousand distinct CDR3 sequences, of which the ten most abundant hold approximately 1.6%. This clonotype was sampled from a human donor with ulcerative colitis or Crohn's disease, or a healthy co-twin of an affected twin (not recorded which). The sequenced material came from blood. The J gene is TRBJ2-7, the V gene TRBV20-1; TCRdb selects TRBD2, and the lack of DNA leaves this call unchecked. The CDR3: CSGSQVAGTNEQYF.